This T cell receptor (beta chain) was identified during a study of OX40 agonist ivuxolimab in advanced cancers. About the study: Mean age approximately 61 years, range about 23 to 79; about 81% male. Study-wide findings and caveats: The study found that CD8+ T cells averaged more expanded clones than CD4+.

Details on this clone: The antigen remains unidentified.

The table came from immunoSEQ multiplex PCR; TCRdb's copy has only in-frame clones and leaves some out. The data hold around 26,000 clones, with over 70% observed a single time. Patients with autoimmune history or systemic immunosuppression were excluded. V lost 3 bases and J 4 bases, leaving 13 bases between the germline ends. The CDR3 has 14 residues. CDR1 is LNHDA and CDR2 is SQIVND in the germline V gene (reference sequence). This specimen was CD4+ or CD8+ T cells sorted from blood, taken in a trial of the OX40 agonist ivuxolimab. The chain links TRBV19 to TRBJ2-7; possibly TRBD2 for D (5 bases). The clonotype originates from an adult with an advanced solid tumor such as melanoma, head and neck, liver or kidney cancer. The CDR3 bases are TGTGCCAGTAGTATGTCCGCGACGGGGTACGAGCAGTACTTC. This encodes CASSMSATGYEQYF. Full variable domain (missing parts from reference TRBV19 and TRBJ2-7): DGGITQSPKYLFRKEGQNVTLSCEQNLNHDAMYWYRQDPGQGLRLIYYSQIVNDFQKGDIAEGYSVSREKKESFPLTVTSAQKNPTAFYLCASSMSATGYEQYFGPGTRLTVT.